The clone carrying this T cell receptor beta chain was seen a handful of times. This record belongs to a study of T cell repertoires in cytomegalovirus infection. TCRdb ran MiXCR on the reads and lists one entry per CDR3 protein. This table has over 150,000 distinct CDR3 sequences, about a sixth appearing once. V was trimmed by 3 bases and J by 1 base, leaving 9 bases between them. This CDR3 comprises 14 residues. This clonotype originated in a human donor in good health (CMV status not recorded). Some clones in this sample may be carry-over from other donors' samples. Sequencing input: CD8+ T cells from PBMCs. The chain carries TRBV12-3 or TRBV12-4 and TRBJ1-2; D is unresolved. The CDR3 nucleotides are TGTGCCAGCAGTTTTCGTCAGGATAACTATGGCTACACCTTC. This encodes CASSFRQDNYGYTF.